This TCR beta chain was sequenced during a study of T cells after yellow fever vaccination (dated by TCRdb to the late 2010s). Study-level background: The SMART-Seq v4 Ultra Low Input RNA kit was used to prepare libraries from fractions with low cell numbers. To follow T-cell clones before and after primary and booster YFV17D yellow fever vaccination, bulk TCR alpha and beta repertoires were sequenced over time. Bulk PBMC replicates and cell subsets were isolated from blood drawn at multiple timepoints before and after both primary and secondary immunization. Two healthy male donors made up the cohort, one aged 18 to 30 years and the other aged 30 to 40 years.

On this clonotype itself: What antigen it recognizes has not been identified. One end of the junction varies from germline; a read error may be responsible.

Per the publication, the treatment or condition label means: live attenuated yellow fever vaccine strain. PBMCs were isolated from peripheral blood using a standard Ficoll-Paque protocol. Dynabeads CD4 and CD8 positive selection kits were used to isolate the CD4 and CD8 T-cell fractions. RNA was extracted with TriZol from bulk PBMCs, CD4 and CD8 fractions, and dextramer-positive and dextramer-negative fractions. Instrument on record: Illumina NovaSeq 6000. TCR cDNA was synthesized by 5'RACE template switching, through which a universal primer site and unique molecular identifiers were introduced. Priming for cDNA synthesis came from both the TCR alpha and TCR beta constant segments. Library amplification used two PCR steps, and the second PCR step added sample barcodes and sequencing adapters. Libraries were sequenced on Illumina HiSeq 2500 (2x100 bp) or NovaSeq (2x150 bp). Under the source paper's analysis protocol: Reads were demultiplexed and collapsed into UMI consensus sequences with MIGEC, and V(D)J alignment was performed with MiXCR. Clonotypes responding to the vaccine were identified with edgeR on replicate PBMC samples, with the criteria of FDR below 0.01 and a log2 fold change above 5 up to day 15. Each bulk clonotype was labeled CD4 or CD8 based on which sequenced repertoire, CD4 or CD8, contained the clonotype at higher abundance. TCRdb reprocessed the public reads (quality trimming at Q25 with fastp, clone calling with MiXCR) and kept in-frame beta chains. Records with the same CDR3 protein are collapsed into one entry carrying the most frequent genes and DNA. These V and J calls rely on TCRdb rather than the paper's analysis. For this sample the table gives 100,000 to 150,000 distinct CDR3 sequences, of which around 15% were detected only once. 43% of the sample is held by the ten biggest clonotypes.

The germline V gene encodes CDR1 SQVTM and CDR2 ANQGSEA. From the cysteine through the phenylalanine, the CDR3 covers 13 amino acids. This entry keeps only the CDR3 DNA: 39 bases, framed from base 1. Beyond this particular receptor, the publication reports: The secondary T-cell response was found to be weaker but faster than the primary response, with a peak reached on day 5 rather than on day 15. Most clones expanded after primary vaccination (approximately 95% of CD4 and approximately 86% of CD8) were re-detected after the booster, suggesting that broad memory maintenance occurred. FACS-sorted repertoires could contain abundant contaminating clonotypes from the bulk population, so computational filtering was required. A small share of clonotypes occurred in both CD4 and CD8 compartments, likely arising from convergent recombination. Only two donors were included in the study, so the extent to which the findings can be generalized is limited.

This TCR was sampled from a man aged 18 to 30 who received the YFV17D yellow fever vaccine. The material was CD8+ T cells sorted from PBMCs, obtained 5 days after the yellow fever booster vaccination. Rearrangement joined TRBV29-1 to TRBJ1-1; no D gene can be assigned with confidence. At the DNA level, the sequence is TGCAGCGTAGAAGGCAGACCGAACACTGAAGCTTTCTTT. It translates as CSVEGRPNTEAFF.